Listed here are 5 T cell receptor beta chains from one sample, sequenced in a study of immune cell composition in non-small cell lung cancer (dated by TCRdb to 2015 to 2018). The library was produced with the immunoSEQ multiplex PCR assay. In TCRdb, the immuneACCESS table is reduced to in-frame sequences with V and J assigned. These tables do not hold every clone; where another copy was compared, an unresolved V gene accounts for under half, and the others remain unexplained. This sample is represented by approximately 3,000 clones; 60% to 75% of them were singletons. Of the sample, approximately 26% falls within the top ten clones. Normal lung samples came from the same patient and were non-adjacent lung tissue collected as far from the tumour as possible, with a minimum distance of 3 cm. Material for sequencing was non-adjacent lung tissue. The receptors were sampled from a human donor with non-small cell lung cancer.

By share, this clone counts as large. The CDR3 here is CASSPWTSYEQYF. In DNA, the CDR3 is TGTGCCAGCAGCCCGTGGACTAGCTACGAGCAGTACTTC. This rearrangement joins TRBV7-2 to TRBJ2-7, with TRBD2 identical over 7 bases. V lost 5 bases and J lost 3; bases outside the gene matches: 4. CDR1 and CDR2 (germline): SGHTA, FQGNSA. CDR3 length: 13 amino acids.

This clone was counted only a few times. This chain joins TRBV27 and TRBJ1-5, with D tentatively TRBD1 (6 bases). Trimming cost V 6 bases and J 5 bases, with 8 bases left between them. Germline CDR1 MNHEY, CDR2 SMNVEV (reference sequence). CDR3 length: 12 residues. CDR3 protein: CASRQGDQPQHF. The CDR3 nucleotides read TGTGCCAGCAGACAGGGAGATCAGCCCCAGCATTTT.

The V call is TRBV18, the J call TRBJ2-2, with 8 bases lining up with TRBD1. V lost 5 bases, J lost 5 bases, and 4 bases stayed unmatched. Per germline, CDR1 KGHSH and CDR2 LQKENI. CDR3 length: 14 amino acids. The CDR3 protein is CASSSDRATGELFF. As DNA, the CDR3 is TGTGCCAGCTCATCGGACAGGGCAACCGGGGAGCTGTTTTTT.

The chain joins TRBV11-3 to TRBJ2-1; 11 bases are a match to TRBD1. V trimming: 6 bases; J trimming: 8 bases; junction bases outside the gene matches: 9. Germline V gene sequence: CDR1 SGHNT, CDR2 YENEEA. The CDR3 loop spans 15 amino acids. The CDR3 loop is CASSPRDRGYYEQFF. In DNA, the CDR3 is TGTGCCAGCAGTCCACGGGACAGGGGGTACTATGAGCAGTTCTTC.

The V gene is TRBV6-5, the J gene TRBJ1-4; tentatively, D is TRBD1 (5 bases). The V and J ends lost 2 bases and 8 bases respectively, with 15 bases between them. Germline lookup yields CDR1 MNHEY and CDR2 SVGAGI. CDR3 length equals 15 residues. The CDR3 here is CASSYGGGVEEKLFF. CDR3 nucleotide sequence: TGTGCCAGCAGTTACGGGGGAGGAGTGGAGGAAAAACTGTTTTTT.